The rows below give T cell receptor beta chains drawn from one sample of a study of blood T cells in healthy people across ages. TCRdb itself ran the 5' RACE reads through MiXCR, one entry per CDR3 protein. The sample includes about 670,000 distinct CDR3 sequences, roughly 43% of them seen just once. Sequenced material: blood. The receptors were gathered from a man aged 80 or over in good health. Each CDR3 is given with its conserved first and last residue. D genes are given only for firm matches. Not all rows give a size; the values are once, few, many and, for expanded clones, a class.

.,TRBJ2-3,.,TRBV9,TGTGCCAGCAGCGAAGAACCCTGCACAGATACGCAGTATTTT,CASSEEPCTDTQYF
.,TRBJ2-1,.,TRBV7-2,TGTGCCAGCAGCTTAGATAGCGTAGGGTACGATGAGCAGTTCTTC,CASSLDSVGYDEQFF
TRBD1,TRBJ2-7,many,TRBV12-3/TRBV12-4,TGTGCCAGCCGGGACAGGGTGGACGAGCAGTACTTC,CASRDRVDEQYF
.,TRBJ2-7,few,TRBV15,TGTGCCACCAGCGGGACCAGGGGTCACGAGCAGTACTTC,CATSGTRGHEQYF
.,TRBJ2-5,few,TRBV5-6,TGTGCCAGCAGCTTGTCGGGGGGCGGGTCACAAGAGACCCAGTACTTC,CASSLSGGGSQETQYF
.,TRBJ2-6,.,TRBV20-1,TGCAGTGCTATTTCACCGGGTTCTGGGGCCAACGTCCTGACTTTC,CSAISPGSGANVLTF
.,TRBJ2-1,.,TRBV10-1,TGCGCCAGCGTTAGTCTGGATGGTCAGTTCTCCTACGAGCAGTTCTTC,CASVSLDGQFSYEQFF
.,TRBJ1-1,few,TRBV7-2,TGTGCCAGCAGCTTAGTAGGGCAGGAAGCTTTCTTT,CASSLVGQEAFF
TRBD1,TRBJ2-7,few,TRBV20-1,TGCAGTGCTACCCCCGAGGAGTGGGACAGGGCCATCTACGAGCAGTACTTC,CSATPEEWDRAIYEQYF
.,TRBJ2-5,.,TRBV20-1,TGCAGTGCTAGAGATCCACACGAGACCCAGTACTTC,CSARDPHETQYF
.,TRBJ2-3,few,TRBV7-3,TGTGCCAGCAGCGAAGGGGGGGTGGAAGATACGCAGTATTTT,CASSEGGVEDTQYF
.,TRBJ2-2,.,TRBV4-2,TGTGCCAGCAGCCAAGGGGGAGGCCCTGGTGATACCGGGGAGCTGTTTTTT,CASSQGGGPGDTGELFF
TRBD1,TRBJ2-5,few,TRBV6-1,TGTGCCAGCAGGGTGGACAGGGGGGGCTTGGAGACCCAGTACTTC,CASRVDRGGLETQYF
.,TRBJ1-4,many,TRBV3-1,TGTGCCAGCAGCCAAGATACAGGCCCATGGACGGAAAGAGAAAAACTGTTTTTT,CASSQDTGPWTEREKLFF
.,TRBJ1-5,.,TRBV5-1,TGCGCCAGCAGCTTGGCGGGGCCGGGTCAGCCCCAGCATTTT,CASSLAGPGQPQHF
.,TRBJ2-1,few,TRBV10-3,TGTGCCATCGGTTCAGGCTCCTACAATGAGCAGTTCTTC,CAIGSGSYNEQFF
TRBD1,TRBJ2-1,few,TRBV6-5,TGTGCCAGCAGTTACACTGACAGGGGGCGAGGCAATGAGCAGTTCTTC,CASSYTDRGRGNEQFF
.,TRBJ2-5,.,TRBV7-2,TGTGCCAGCAGCCTATCGACAGGCCCCCAAGAGACCCAGTACTTC,CASSLSTGPQETQYF
.,TRBJ2-5,.,TRBV29-1,TGCAGCGTTGAAGGCCTAATTACGGGGCAGAGAGAGACCCAGTACTTC,CSVEGLITGQRETQYF
TRBD1,TRBJ1-5,.,TRBV4-2,TGTGCCAGCAGCCAAGCGGGACAGGGGAACGGACAGCCCCAGCATTTT,CASSQAGQGNGQPQHF
.,TRBJ2-7,.,TRBV7-9,TGTTCCAGCAGCTTAAGTAGGTACGAGCAGTACTTC,CSSSLSRYEQYF
TRBD1,TRBJ1-1,once,TRBV6-2/TRBV6-3,TGTGCCAGCAGATCCGGACAGGGGGCGAGATGGGACACTGAAGCTTTCTTT,CASRSGQGARWDTEAFF
TRBD1,TRBJ1-5,few,TRBV2,TGTGCCAGCTCAGGGGGCGGCAATCAGCCCCAGCATTTT,CASSGGGNQPQHF
TRBD2,TRBJ2-1,.,TRBV5-5,TGTGCCAGCAGCCCGGCGTCGCGGGGGGCCTACAATGGGCAGTTCTTC,CASSPASRGAYNGQFF
.,TRBJ2-1,once,TRBV6-2/TRBV6-3,TGTGCCAGCAGCTACAGATCACCCTACAATGAGCAGTTCTTC,CASSYRSPYNEQFF
TRBD1,TRBJ1-2,.,TRBV7-2,TGTGCCAGCAGCTCCCAACAGGGGGCAAGATATGGCTACACCTTC,CASSSQQGARYGYTF
TRBD2,TRBJ2-3,.,TRBV6-2/TRBV6-3,TGTGCCAGCAGTTACTCGACCTCCGGACTAGCGGGCACAGATACGCAGTATTTT,CASSYSTSGLAGTDTQYF
.,TRBJ2-5,.,TRBV5-1,TGCGCCAGCAGTCAACAGGGACGCCAAGAGACCCAGTACTTC,CASSQQGRQETQYF
.,TRBJ1-5,.,TRBV10-3,TGTGCCAGCAGGAGCTATAGCAATCAGCCCCAGCATTTT,CASRSYSNQPQHF
.,TRBJ2-5,.,TRBV6-2/TRBV6-3,TGTGCCAGCAGGTCCTCGATAGAGACCCAGTACTTC,CASRSSIETQYF
.,TRBJ2-7,many,TRBV2,TGTGCCAGCAGTGATAACAGCCTCTCCTACGAGCAGTACTTC,CASSDNSLSYEQYF
TRBD1,TRBJ2-5,.,TRBV7-2,TGTGCCAGCAGCCGAGGGGACAGGGGGCGTTGGGAGACCCAGTACTTC,CASSRGDRGRWETQYF
.,TRBJ1-5,.,TRBV20-1,TGCAGTGCAATCGGACAGTCGGATCAGCCCCAGCATTTT,CSAIGQSDQPQHF
.,TRBJ2-6,few,TRBV20-1,TGCAGTGTACCGACCTCTGGGGCCAACGTCCTGACTTTC,CSVPTSGANVLTF
.,TRBJ2-4,.,TRBV5-8,TGTGCCCGCAGCTTGGTTCCAGGGGCCACCGTGTGGTACTTC,CARSLVPGATVWYF
.,TRBJ2-7,few,TRBV12-3/TRBV12-4,TGTGCCAGCAGTTTAGTGCCCCAGGTGACCTACGAGCAGTACTTC,CASSLVPQVTYEQYF
TRBD2,TRBJ2-3,.,TRBV20-1,TGCAGTGCCCCTTCGACTAGCGGGAGAGGAGATACGCAGTATTTT,CSAPSTSGRGDTQYF
.,TRBJ1-1,.,TRBV7-9,TGTGCCAGCAGCTTATCCCCCGCCGCCGATCAAGCTTTCTTT,CASSLSPAADQAFF
.,TRBJ2-4,.,TRBV6-1,TGTGCCAGCAGTGAAGTGGACATTCAGTACTTC,CASSEVDIQYF
.,TRBJ1-1,.,TRBV29-1,TGCAGCGTTGTCAGAAGGAACACTGGAGCTTTCTTT,CSVVRRNTGAFF
.,TRBJ1-1,.,TRBV29-1,TGCAGCGTTGACCCAAGCAGGGCCTTGAACACTGAAGCTTTCTTT,CSVDPSRALNTEAFF
TRBD2,TRBJ2-7,few,TRBV3-1,TGTGCCAGCAGCCAAGATATAGGGACTAGCGACCGCAATGAGCAGTACTTC,CASSQDIGTSDRNEQYF
.,TRBJ1-6,.,TRBV6-1,TGTGCCAGCAGTGAAGCGCCATCAGGGATTGTAGGATCCTATAATTCACCCCTCCACTTT,CASSEAPSGIVGSYNSPLHF
TRBD1,TRBJ2-7,.,TRBV14,TGTGCCAGCAGCGAGACCGGGACAGAGTCCTACGAGCAGTACTTC,CASSETGTESYEQYF
TRBD1,TRBJ1-2,.,TRBV2,TGTGCCAGCAGTCCGGGACAGGGGACCTATGGCTACACCTTC,CASSPGQGTYGYTF
.,TRBJ2-7,.,TRBV5-6,TGTGCCAGCAGCCCAGGGAGACTAACCTACAATGAGCAGTACTTC,CASSPGRLTYNEQYF
.,TRBJ2-7,many,TRBV29-1,TGCAGCGTTACCGGACTAAATCGGGCCTACGAGCAGTACTTC,CSVTGLNRAYEQYF
.,TRBJ1-4,few,TRBV3-1,TGTGCCAGCAGGCCGACAGGAAATGAAAAACTGTTTTTT,CASRPTGNEKLFF
TRBD1,TRBJ1-2,few,TRBV7-2,TGTGCCAGCAGCACAGACAGGGACTTTGGCTACACCTTC,CASSTDRDFGYTF
TRBD1,TRBJ2-1,.,TRBV5-1,TGCGCCAGCAGCTGGGGACAGGGATATGAGCAGTTCTTC,CASSWGQGYEQFF
.,TRBJ2-5,.,TRBV11-2,TGTGCCAGCAGCGCACGGAGGGGAGAGACCCAGTACTTC,CASSARRGETQYF
.,TRBJ2-1,.,TRBV5-1,TGCGCCAGCAGCACCCAGGGCTATGAGCAGTTCTTC,CASSTQGYEQFF
TRBD2,TRBJ2-4,.,TRBV5-1,TGCGCCAGCAGCGGCGGGGGTCCCAAAAACATTCAGTACTTC,CASSGGGPKNIQYF
TRBD2,TRBJ2-5,.,TRBV24-1,TGTGCCACCAGTGGGTTTTTGGCGGGAGGACAAGAGACCCAGTACTTC,CATSGFLAGGQETQYF
.,TRBJ2-6,.,TRBV7-2,TGTGCCAGCAGCTTAGCGAGTATTAGCTCTGGGGCCAACGTCCTGACTTTC,CASSLASISSGANVLTF